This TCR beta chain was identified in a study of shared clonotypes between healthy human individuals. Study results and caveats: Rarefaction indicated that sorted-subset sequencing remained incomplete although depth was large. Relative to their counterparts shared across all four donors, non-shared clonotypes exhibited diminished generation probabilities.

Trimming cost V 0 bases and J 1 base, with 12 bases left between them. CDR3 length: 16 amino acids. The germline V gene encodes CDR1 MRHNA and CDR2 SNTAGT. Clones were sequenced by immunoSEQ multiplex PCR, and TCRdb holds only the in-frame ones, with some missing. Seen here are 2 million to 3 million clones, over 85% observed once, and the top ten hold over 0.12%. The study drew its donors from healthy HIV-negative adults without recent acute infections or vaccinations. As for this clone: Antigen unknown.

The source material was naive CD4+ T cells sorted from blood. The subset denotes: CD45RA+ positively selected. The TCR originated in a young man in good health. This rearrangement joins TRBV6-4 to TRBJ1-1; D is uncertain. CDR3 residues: CASSDSGSSENTEAFF. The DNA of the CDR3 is TGTGCCAGCAGTGACTCCGGATCCTCAGAGAACACTGAAGCTTTCTTT.